This T cell receptor (beta chain) was captured by sequencing in a study of OX40 agonist ivuxolimab in advanced cancers. Study summary: Dose-escalation patients' cancers were hepatocellular carcinoma, melanoma, renal cell or head and neck cancer. Antecedent anti-PD-1, anti-PD-L1 or anti-CTLA-4 therapy was permissible, with around 40% having received some. General study findings and limits: Also present in some nonresponders was a low level of normalized T-cell clonal expansion.

Data came from immunoSEQ multiplex PCR; TCRdb stores just in-frame clones and leaves some out. The top ten hold around 4.3% of the sample, which has some 60,000 clones, about four fifths seen once. Of note for this clone: The antigen remains unidentified.

Trimming left V 0 bases short and J 0 bases short, with 9 bases between. Germline V gene lookup returns CDR1 SGDLS and CDR2 YYNGEE. The CDR3 spans 15 residues. Material: CD4+ or CD8+ T cells sorted from blood, obtained in a trial of the OX40 agonist ivuxolimab. The TCR was taken from an adult with an advanced solid tumor such as melanoma, head and neck, liver or kidney cancer. The chain couples TRBV9 to TRBJ1-1; possibly TRBD1 for D (6 bases). The CDR3 loop is CASSVGTELNTEAFF. Written as DNA, the CDR3 is TGTGCCAGCAGCGTAGGGACAGAGCTGAACACTGAAGCTTTCTTT.